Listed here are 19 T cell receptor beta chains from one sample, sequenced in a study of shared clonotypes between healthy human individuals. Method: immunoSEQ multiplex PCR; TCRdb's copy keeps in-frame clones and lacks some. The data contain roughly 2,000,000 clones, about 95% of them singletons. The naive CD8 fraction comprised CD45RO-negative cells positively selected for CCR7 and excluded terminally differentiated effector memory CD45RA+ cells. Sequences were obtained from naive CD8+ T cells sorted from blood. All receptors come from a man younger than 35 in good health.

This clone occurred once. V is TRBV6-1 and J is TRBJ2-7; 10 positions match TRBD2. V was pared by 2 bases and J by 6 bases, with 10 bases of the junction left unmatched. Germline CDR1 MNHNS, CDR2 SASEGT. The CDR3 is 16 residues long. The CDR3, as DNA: TGTGCCAGCAGTGAATGGGGTAGCGGGGGGCTGGGCGAGCAGTACTTC. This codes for CASSEWGSGGLGEQYF.

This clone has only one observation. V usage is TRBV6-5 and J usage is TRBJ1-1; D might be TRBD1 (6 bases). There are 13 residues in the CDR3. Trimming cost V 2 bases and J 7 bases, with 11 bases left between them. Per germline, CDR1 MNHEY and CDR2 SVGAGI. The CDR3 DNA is TGTGCCAGCAGTTACCCGGCAGGGGTTGAAGCTTTCTTT. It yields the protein CASSYPAGVEAFF.

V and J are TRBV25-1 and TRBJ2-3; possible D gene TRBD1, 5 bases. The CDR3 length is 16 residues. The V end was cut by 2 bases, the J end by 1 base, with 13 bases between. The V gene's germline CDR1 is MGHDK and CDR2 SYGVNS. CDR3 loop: CASSELGAHRTDTQYF. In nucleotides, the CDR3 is TGTGCCAGCAGTGAACTAGGGGCTCACCGCACAGATACGCAGTATTTT.

CDR3: CAWSDRTSGVSYNEQFF. The CDR3 region has the DNA TGTGCCTGGAGTGACCGGACTAGCGGGGTGTCCTACAATGAGCAGTTCTTC. The V call is TRBV30, the J call TRBJ2-1; 12 bases match TRBD2. The CDR3 has 17 amino acids. Germline CDR1 is GTSNPN and CDR2 is SVGIG (reference sequence). Losses at the gene ends were 1 base for V and 1 base for J; bases not matched to a gene: 5.

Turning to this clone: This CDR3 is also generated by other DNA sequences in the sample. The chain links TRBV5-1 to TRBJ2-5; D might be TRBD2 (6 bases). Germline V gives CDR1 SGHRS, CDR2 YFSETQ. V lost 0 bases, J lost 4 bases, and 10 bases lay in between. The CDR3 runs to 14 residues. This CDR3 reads CASSLVVGGETQYF. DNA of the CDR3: TGCGCCAGCAGCTTGGTAGTGGGGGGAGAGACCCAGTACTTC.

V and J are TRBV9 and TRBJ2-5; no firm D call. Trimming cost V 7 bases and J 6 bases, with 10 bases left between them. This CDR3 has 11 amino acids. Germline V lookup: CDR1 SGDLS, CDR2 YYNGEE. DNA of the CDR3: TGTGCCAGCCCACACCCCAAGACCCAGTACTTC. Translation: CASPHPKTQYF.

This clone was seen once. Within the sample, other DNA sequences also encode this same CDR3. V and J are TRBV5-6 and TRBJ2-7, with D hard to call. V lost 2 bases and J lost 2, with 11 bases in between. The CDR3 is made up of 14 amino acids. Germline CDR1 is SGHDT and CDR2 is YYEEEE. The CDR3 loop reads CASSFGQATYEQYF. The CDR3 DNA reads TGTGCCAGCAGCTTCGGGCAGGCCACCTACGAGCAGTACTTC.

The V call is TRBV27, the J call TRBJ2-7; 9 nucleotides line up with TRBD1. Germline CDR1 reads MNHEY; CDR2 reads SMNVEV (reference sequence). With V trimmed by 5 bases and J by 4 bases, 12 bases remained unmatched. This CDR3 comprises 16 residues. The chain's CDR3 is CASSLTPGTGIYEQYF. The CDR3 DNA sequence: TGTGCCAGCAGTCTTACCCCCGGGACAGGGATTTACGAGCAGTACTTC.

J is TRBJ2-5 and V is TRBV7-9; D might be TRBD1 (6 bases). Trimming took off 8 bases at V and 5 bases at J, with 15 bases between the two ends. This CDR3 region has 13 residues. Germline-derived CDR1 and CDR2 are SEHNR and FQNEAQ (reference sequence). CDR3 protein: CASAKTGFETQYF. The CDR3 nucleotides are TGTGCCAGCGCTAAAACAGGGTTTGAGACCCAGTACTTC.

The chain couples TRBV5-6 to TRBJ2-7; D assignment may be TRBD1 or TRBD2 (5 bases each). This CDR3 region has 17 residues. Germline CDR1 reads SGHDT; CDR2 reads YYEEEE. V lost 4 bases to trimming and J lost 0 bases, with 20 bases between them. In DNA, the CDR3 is TGTGCCAGCAGCGGGACGAGTTGGACAACTAGCTCCTACGAGCAGTACTTC. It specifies CASSGTSWTTSSYEQYF. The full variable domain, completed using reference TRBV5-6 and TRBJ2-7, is DAGVTQSPTHLIKTRGQQVTLRCSPKSGHDTVSWYQQALGQGPQFIFQYYEEEERQRGNFPDRFSGHQFPNYSSELNVNALLLGDSALYLCASSGTSWTTSSYEQYFGPGTRLTVT.

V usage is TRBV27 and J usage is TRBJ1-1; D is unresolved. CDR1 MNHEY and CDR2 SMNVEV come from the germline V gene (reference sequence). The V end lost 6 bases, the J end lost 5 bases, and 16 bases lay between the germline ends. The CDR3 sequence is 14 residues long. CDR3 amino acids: CASSPSYSGTEAFF. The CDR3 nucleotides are TGTGCCAGCAGCCCCTCGTACAGTGGGACTGAAGCTTTCTTT.

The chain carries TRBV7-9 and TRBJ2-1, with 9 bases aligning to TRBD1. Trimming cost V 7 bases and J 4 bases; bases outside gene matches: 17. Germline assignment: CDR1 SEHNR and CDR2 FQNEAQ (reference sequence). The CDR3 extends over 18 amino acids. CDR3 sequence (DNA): TGTGCCAGCACATTAAGAGACGCCGGGACAGGGAGGTACAATGAGCAGTTCTTC. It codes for CASTLRDAGTGRYNEQFF.

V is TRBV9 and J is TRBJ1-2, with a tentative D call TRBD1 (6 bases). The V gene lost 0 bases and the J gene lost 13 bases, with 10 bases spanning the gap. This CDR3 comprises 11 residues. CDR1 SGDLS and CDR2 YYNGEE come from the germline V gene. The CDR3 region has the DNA TGTGCCAGCAGCGTAGACAGGGACCTCACCTTC. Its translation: CASSVDRDLTF.

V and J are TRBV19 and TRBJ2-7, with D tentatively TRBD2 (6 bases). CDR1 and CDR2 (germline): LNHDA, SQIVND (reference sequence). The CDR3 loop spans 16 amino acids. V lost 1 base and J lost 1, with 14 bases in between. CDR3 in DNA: TGTGCCAGTAGTATAGGAATCGGGCGGGAATCCTACGAGCAGTACTTC. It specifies CASSIGIGRESYEQYF.

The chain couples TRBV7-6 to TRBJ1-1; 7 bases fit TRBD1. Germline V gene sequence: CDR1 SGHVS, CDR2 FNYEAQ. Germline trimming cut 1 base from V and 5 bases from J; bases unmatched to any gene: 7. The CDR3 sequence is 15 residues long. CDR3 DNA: TGTGCCAGCAGCTTAGGTTCAGGGGGAGGGACTGAAGCTTTCTTT. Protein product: CASSLGSGGGTEAFF. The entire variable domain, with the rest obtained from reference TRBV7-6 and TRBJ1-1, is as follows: GAGVSQSPRYKVTKRGQDVALRCDPISGHVSLYWYRQALGQGPEFLTYFNYEAQQDKSGLPNDRFSAERPEGSISTLTIQRTEQRDSAMYRCASSLGSGGGTEAFFGQGTRLTVV.

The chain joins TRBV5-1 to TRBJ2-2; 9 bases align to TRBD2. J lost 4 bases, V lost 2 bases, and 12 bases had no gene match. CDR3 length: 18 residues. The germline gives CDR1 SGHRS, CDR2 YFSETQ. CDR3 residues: CASSLGTSRPDFTGELFF. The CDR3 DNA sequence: TGCGCCAGCAGCTTAGGGACTAGCAGACCCGACTTCACCGGGGAGCTGTTTTTT.

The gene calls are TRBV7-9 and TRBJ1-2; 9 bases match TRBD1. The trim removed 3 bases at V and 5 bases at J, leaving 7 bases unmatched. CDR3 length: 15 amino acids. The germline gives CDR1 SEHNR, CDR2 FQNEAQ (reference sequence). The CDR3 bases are TGTGCCAGCAGCTTCCCGACAGGGGGGAAGTATGGCTACACCTTC. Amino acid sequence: CASSFPTGGKYGYTF.

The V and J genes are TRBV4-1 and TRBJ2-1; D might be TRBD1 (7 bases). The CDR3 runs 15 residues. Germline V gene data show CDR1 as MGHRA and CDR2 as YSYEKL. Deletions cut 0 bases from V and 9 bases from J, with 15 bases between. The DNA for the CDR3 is TGCGCCAGCAGCCAAGAAGCGCGACAGGGAGGTGAGCAGTTCTTC. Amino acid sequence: CASSQEARQGGEQFF.

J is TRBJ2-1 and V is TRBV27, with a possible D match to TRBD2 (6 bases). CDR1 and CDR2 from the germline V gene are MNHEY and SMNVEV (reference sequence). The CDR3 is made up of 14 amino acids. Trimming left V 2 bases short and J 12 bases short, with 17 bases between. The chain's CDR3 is CASSLAGPGFGQFF. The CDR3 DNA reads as TGTGCCAGCAGTTTAGCGGGGCCTGGTTTTGGGCAGTTCTTC.